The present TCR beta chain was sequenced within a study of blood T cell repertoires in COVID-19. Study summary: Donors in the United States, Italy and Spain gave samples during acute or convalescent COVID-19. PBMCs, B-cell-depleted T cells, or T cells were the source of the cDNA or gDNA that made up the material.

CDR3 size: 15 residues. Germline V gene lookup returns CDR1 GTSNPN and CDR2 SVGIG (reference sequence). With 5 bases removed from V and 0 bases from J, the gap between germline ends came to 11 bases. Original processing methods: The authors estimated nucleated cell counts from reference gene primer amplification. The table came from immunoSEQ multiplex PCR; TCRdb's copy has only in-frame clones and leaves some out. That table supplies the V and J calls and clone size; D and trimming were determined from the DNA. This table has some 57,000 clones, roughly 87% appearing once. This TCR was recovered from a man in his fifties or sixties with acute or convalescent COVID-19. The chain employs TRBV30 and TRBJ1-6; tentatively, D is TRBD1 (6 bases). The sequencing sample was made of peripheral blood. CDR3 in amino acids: CAWGAGDSYNSPLHF. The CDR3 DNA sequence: TGTGCCTGGGGGGCAGGGGACTCCTATAATTCACCCCTCCACTTT.